This T cell receptor beta chain came from a study of cytomegalovirus exposure and HLA in healthy donors. About this clone itself: Its antigen is not known.

Overall study findings and caveats: Indistinguishable V segments such as TRBV6-2 and TRBV6-3 were excluded.

Germline CDR1 SGHTA, CDR2 FQGNSA. Trimming cost V 7 bases and J 7 bases; bases outside gene matches: 9. The CDR3 is made up of 14 amino acids. PCR employed 60 Vbeta and 13 Jbeta primers. Clones were sequenced by immunoSEQ multiplex PCR, and TCRdb holds only the in-frame ones, with some missing. This table has 60,000 to 65,000 clones, about 90% appearing once. V gene TRBV7-2 combines with J gene TRBJ2-2, with 7 bases that match TRBD1. The clonotype was recovered from a young man in good health and CMV-seronegative. Sequences were obtained from PBMCs. In DNA, the CDR3 is TGTGCCAGCACTTCTAACAGGGGTGTCGGGGAGCTGTTTTTT. It translates to CASTSNRGVGELFF.